This is a list of T cell receptor beta chains from one sample in a study of T cell changes during pregnancy in multiple sclerosis. TCRdb's copy holds only in-frame clones and misses some; the assay was immunoSEQ multiplex PCR. Here the sample spans 65,000 to 90,000 clones, about 89% being singletons. Sequencing used PBMCs, obtained in the first trimester of pregnancy. The receptors derive from a female donor in good health, serving as a control in a pregnancy study. Some clones in this sample may be carry-over from other donors' samples. CDR3s include the opening cysteine and the closing phenylalanine or tryptophan. D genes are given only for firm matches. Some rows have no size entry. The others give once, few or many, or a class for an expanded clone.

once,TRBJ1-2,.,TRBV28,TGTGCCAGCAAACGACAGTATACCTATGGCTACACCTTC,CASKRQYTYGYTF
.,TRBJ1-6,TRBD1,TRBV6-5,TGTGCCAGCAGCCGACAGGGTTCAAATTCACCCCTCCACTTT,CASSRQGSNSPLHF
.,TRBJ2-1,TRBD2,TRBV19,TGTGCCAGTAGTATAACTAGCGGGAGCGGAAATGAGCAGTTCTTC,CASSITSGSGNEQFF
.,TRBJ2-3,.,TRBV4-1,TGCGCCAGCAGCCAATCGACAGATACGCAGTATTTT,CASSQSTDTQYF
.,TRBJ1-1,TRBD1,TRBV4-1,TGCGCCAGCAGCCAGGGACAGGTGAACACTGAAGCTTTCTTT,CASSQGQVNTEAFF
few,TRBJ2-7,.,TRBV5-4,TGTGCCAGCAGCTTGGCGGGGGGCCTTGCCTACGAGCAGTACTTC,CASSLAGGLAYEQYF
.,TRBJ1-6,TRBD1,TRBV2,TGTGCCACACCGGGACAGGAGTCCAATTCACCCCTCCACTTT,CATPGQESNSPLHF
.,TRBJ2-5,TRBD2,TRBV19,TGTGCCAGCGGGACTAGCGGGAGAGGCGAGACCCAGTACTTC,CASGTSGRGETQYF
.,TRBJ2-6,TRBD1,TRBV6-1,TGTGCCAGCAGTGACCGGGACAGCCGTTCTGGTGGGGCCAACGTCCTGACTTTC,CASSDRDSRSGGANVLTF
once,TRBJ2-3,.,TRBV5-4,TGTGCCAGCAGCCTCCTATCCTCAGATACGCAGTATTTT,CASSLLSSDTQYF
few,TRBJ1-5,.,TRBV28,TGTGCCAGCAGTTTAGTTTTCGACAGTTCAGGTCAGCCCCAGCATTTT,CASSLVFDSSGQPQHF
.,TRBJ2-5,.,TRBV27,TGTGCCAGCAGTGCATTAGCGGCACTCCGGGGGGAGACCCAGTACTTC,CASSALAALRGETQYF
.,TRBJ1-1,.,TRBV6-6,TGTGCCAGCTCTTGGGGGCAAGGTAAGAACACTGAAGCTTTCTTT,CASSWGQGKNTEAFF
.,TRBJ1-4,TRBD1,TRBV27,TGTGCCAGCAGTTTAAGGGCTATGGACAGGGGTGGCGAAAAACTGTTTTTT,CASSLRAMDRGGEKLFF
.,TRBJ2-1,TRBD2,TRBV11-2,TGCGCCAGCAGCCAAGATAGCGGGAGCTCCTACAATGAGCAGTTCTTC,CASSQDSGSSYNEQFF
.,TRBJ2-1,.,TRBV6-5,TGTGCCAGCAGTTACACATATTCGTCCACCTACAATGAGCAGTTCTTC,CASSYTYSSTYNEQFF
.,TRBJ1-2,TRBD1,TRBV5-1,TGCGCCAGCAGCAACCGGGACAGAGGGTTGAGCTACACCTTC,CASSNRDRGLSYTF
.,TRBJ2-2,TRBD2,TRBV5-3,TGTGCCAGAAGCTTGGGCGGGAGGGATGACGGGGAGCTGTTTTTT,CARSLGGRDDGELFF
.,TRBJ2-1,TRBD2,TRBV7-6,TGTGCCAGCAGCCGGACTAGCGGGGGAGCCTACAATGAGCAGTTCTTC,CASSRTSGGAYNEQFF
once,TRBJ2-7,.,TRBV28,TGTGCCAGCAGCGTTGTGAGCGGAGGAGAGCCCTACGAGCAGTACTTC,CASSVVSGGEPYEQYF
.,TRBJ2-7,TRBD2,TRBV6-1,TGTGCCAGCAGTGAAGACCAGGGGACTAGCGCAACCTACGAGCAGTACTTC,CASSEDQGTSATYEQYF
.,TRBJ1-3,.,TRBV19,TGTGCCAGTAGTATTGAGCGAGACCACTCTGGAAACACCATATATTTT,CASSIERDHSGNTIYF
.,TRBJ2-3,TRBD2,TRBV7-9,TGTGCCAGCAGCTTAGGCCTAGCGGGAGCCCCAGATACGCAGTATTTT,CASSLGLAGAPDTQYF
few,TRBJ1-2,TRBD1,TRBV2,TGTGCCAGCAGGAAGACCGGGACAGGGGGCTATGGCTACACCTTC,CASRKTGTGGYGYTF
.,TRBJ2-2,.,TRBV6-5,TGTGCCAGCAGTTACTCGATGGGAGCGAACACCGGGGAGCTGTTTTTT,CASSYSMGANTGELFF
once,TRBJ1-4,.,TRBV4-1,TGCGCCAGCAGTCTCGACAGGACGGCCGCAACTAATGAAAAACTGTTTTTT,CASSLDRTAATNEKLFF
.,TRBJ2-7,.,TRBV7-9,TGTGCCAGCAGCTTAGTGACAGTGCACGAGCAGTACTTC,CASSLVTVHEQYF
.,TRBJ1-1,.,TRBV7-6,TGTGCCAGCAGCTTAGCGGGGGCAGGAGAAGCTTTCTTT,CASSLAGAGEAFF
.,TRBJ1-5,TRBD1,TRBV28,TGTGCCAGTTGGGACAGGGACATTTATAGCAATCAGCCCCAGCATTTT,CASWDRDIYSNQPQHF
once,TRBJ2-4,TRBD2,TRBV2,TGTGCCAGCAGTGATTTTGCGGGAGCAGGTAACATTCAGTACTTC,CASSDFAGAGNIQYF
once,TRBJ2-1,TRBD2,TRBV28,TGTGCCAGCACCACTGGGGGGGGAGGGGTAAATGAGCAGTTCTTC,CASTTGGGGVNEQFF
.,TRBJ2-2,TRBD1,TRBV5-5,TGTGCCAGCAGCCTTTTAACAGGACAGGGAGCCGGGGAGCTGTTTTTT,CASSLLTGQGAGELFF
.,TRBJ2-5,.,TRBV6-5,TGTGCCAGTTCTAGCTTCCAAGAGACCCAGTACTTC,CASSSFQETQYF
.,TRBJ2-7,.,TRBV15,TGTGCCACCAGCCTTTTTAGCGGAGACCTCTACGAGCAGTACTTC,CATSLFSGDLYEQYF
.,TRBJ1-2,TRBD1,TRBV19,TGTGCCAGTTCCAGGGGGGAGAGCTATGGCTACACCTTC,CASSRGESYGYTF
.,TRBJ1-4,TRBD1,TRBV7-8,TGTGCCAGCAGCTTCGGACAGGGAAGTGAAAAACTGTTTTTT,CASSFGQGSEKLFF
once,TRBJ1-2,TRBD1,TRBV18,TGTGCCAGCTCACCAAGAGTTGGACAGGGGGTTACATTAAACTATGGCTACACCTTC,CASSPRVGQGVTLNYGYTF